This entry features one T cell receptor (beta chain) sequence. Antigen specificity is unknown. These data belong to a study of T cell clonotyping in hematopoietic cell transplantation. Study-level findings and limits: At the given depth, recipient repertoires were over 97% de novo clonotypes. After transplant, recipient diversity fell while pathologically expanded clonotypes grew through day 180.

Recipient blood drawn about 28 days pretransplant and days 30, 100, 180 after. Profiled with immunoSEQ multiplex PCR; TCRdb holds only in-frame clones, not every one. The sample records around 11,000 clones, 89% being singletons. The germline gives CDR1 SGHTA, CDR2 FQGNSA. V was shortened by 5 bases and J by 8 bases, with 13 bases between the two germline ends. The CDR3 spans 13 residues. This clonotype originated in a female patient in her sixties who had an allogeneic stem cell transplant from an unrelated donor, so the T cells may come from the graft donor. Some clones in this sample may be carry-over from other donors' samples. Source: PBMCs, taken 100 days after allogeneic stem cell transplant. This chain connects TRBV7-2 to TRBJ1-5, with D tentatively TRBD1 (5 bases). Here the CDR3 reads CASSILIREPQHF. The CDR3 region has the DNA TGTGCCAGCAGCATTTTGATCAGGGAGCCCCAGCATTTT.